This TCR beta chain originates from a study of molecular identifiers for immune sequencing clone quantification. Each CDR3 protein gets one entry after TCRdb re-called the PCR reads with MiXCR. The data contain over 550,000 distinct CDR3 sequences, 25% of them singletons. Study-level findings and limits: Sharing of a barcode by identical TCR molecules could cause highly expanded clone sizes to be underestimated.

Comment on this clonotype: Its antigen remains unidentified.

With 10%, 30% or 50% of RNA, about 19,000 to 1,000,000 naive CD8 T cells were sequenced. Isolation of naive CD8 T cells was achieved by sorting on a CD8+CD4-CCR7+CD45RA+ phenotype. CDR3 size: 16 residues. Germline V gene data show CDR1 as MDHEN and CDR2 as SYDVKM. Losses at the gene ends were 1 base for V and 7 bases for J; bases not matched to a gene: 3. This chain uses TRBV28 with TRBJ2-1, with 14 nucleotides matching TRBD2. Source material: naive CD8+ T cells from blood, with Jurkat cell RNA spiked in. Subset of the sample: FACS-sorted CD8+CD4-CCR7+CD45RA+ naive T cells. The clonotype originates from a human donor in good health. Some libraries in this study had Jurkat cell RNA spiked in. The CDR3: CASSLYWTSGRNEQFF. As DNA, the CDR3 is TGTGCCAGCAGTTTATACTGGACTAGCGGGAGGAATGAGCAGTTCTTC.